By share of the sample, the clone carrying this T cell receptor beta chain is medium-sized. This sample was taken from a study of CD4 and CD8 cells across lung adenocarcinoma regions. Germline V gives CDR1 MNHNS, CDR2 SASEGT. V lost 7 bases and J lost 7; bases outside the gene matches: 18. The CDR3 sequence is 18 residues long. TCRdb called the PCR reads again in MiXCR, with one record for every CDR3 protein. The sample carries over 20,000 distinct CDR3 sequences, around 50% recorded once. Samples came from patients with localized non-small cell lung adenocarcinoma. The specimen sequenced was CD8+ T cells from the center of a lung tumor. This chain joins TRBV6-1 and TRBJ2-3; the match to TRBD2 covers 12 bases. The sequence derives from a female donor with lung adenocarcinoma. The CD4 and CD8 labels of this study may be unreliable. In DNA form, the CDR3 reads TGTGCCAGCACCCCCCGACTAGCGGGAGAAGGGGGAAGGAATACGCAGTATTTT. Its protein product is CASTPRLAGEGGRNTQYF.